Following are 9 T cell receptor beta chains from one sample sequenced in a study of T cell responses to AZD1222 COVID-19 vaccine. Method: immunoSEQ multiplex PCR; TCRdb's copy keeps in-frame clones and lacks some. The sample holds 130,000 to 150,000 clones, over 75% seen once. The sequencing used peripheral blood, collected on day 0 of AZD1222 vaccination. The receptors originated from an adult in good health.

The CDR3 loop reads CASSLLGNTEAFF. The CDR3 DNA follows: TGTGCCAGTAGTTTATTAGGGAACACTGAAGCTTTCTTT. The V gene is TRBV19, the J gene TRBJ1-1; D is unclear. Trimming shortened V by 5 bases and J by 1 base, and 8 bases separated the two germline ends. CDR3 length: 13 amino acids. Germline V gene data show CDR1 as LNHDA and CDR2 as SQIVND (reference sequence).

The chain links TRBV18 to TRBJ2-2; the D gene is possibly TRBD2 (5 bases). The V end was cut by 4 bases, the J end by 6 bases, with 18 bases between. Germline values: CDR1 KGHSH, CDR2 LQKENI. CDR3 size: 16 residues. CDR3 nucleotide sequence: TGTGCCAGCTCACTCCTGGCGGGCCCCTTGGCCGGGGAGCTGTTTTTT. Its translation: CASSLLAGPLAGELFF.

This chain connects TRBV12-3 or TRBV12-4 to TRBJ2-7; 9 nucleotides line up with TRBD1. V gave up 4 bases and J gave up 9 bases; unmatched junction bases: 7. The CDR3 has 13 amino acids. CDR3 amino acids: CASSWVDRGGQYF. Here the CDR3 DNA reads TGTGCCAGCAGTTGGGTGGACAGGGGCGGGCAGTACTTC.

This chain joins TRBV13 and TRBJ2-3; a possible D gene is TRBD2 (6 bases). Trimming removed 10 bases from V and 0 bases from J, with 17 bases in between. Germline V gives CDR1 PRHDT, CDR2 FYEKMQ (reference sequence). The length of the CDR3 is 15 residues. The CDR3 DNA sequence: TGTGCCACCTCCCTGGTAGCGGCGAGCACAGATACGCAGTATTTT. Its protein product is CATSLVAASTDTQYF.

The chain combines TRBV6-5 with TRBJ1-2, with D possibly matching TRBD1 (6 bases). CDR1 MNHEY and CDR2 SVGAGI come from the germline V gene. CDR3 size: 15 residues. Trimming stripped 0 bases from V and 4 bases from J, with 12 bases between. CDR3 bases: TGTGCCAGCAGTTACTCGACAGGCACAATCTATGGCTACACCTTC. Its translation: CASSYSTGTIYGYTF.

In DNA, the CDR3 is TGTGCCAGTAGTATCAGGGGACTAGCGGACGAGCAGTACTTC. Translation: CASSIRGLADEQYF. V gene TRBV19 combines with J gene TRBJ2-7; TRBD2 matches 11 bases. CDR1 and CDR2 from the germline V gene are LNHDA and SQIVND (reference sequence). V lost 3 bases and J lost 5; bases outside the gene matches: 3. The CDR3 totals 14 residues.

The rearrangement links TRBV12-3 or TRBV12-4 to TRBJ2-1; D uncertain. This CDR3 comprises 13 residues. Trimming left V 5 bases short and J 10 bases short, with 15 bases between. For the CDR3, the DNA is TGTGCCAGCAGTCGCAGCCCAGTACGAGAGCAGTTCTTC. Translating gives CASSRSPVREQFF.

V usage is TRBV24-1 and J usage is TRBJ2-2; D ambiguous. Germline V gene data show CDR1 as KGHDR and CDR2 as SFDVKD. This CDR3 spans 13 amino acids. Trimming removed 8 bases at V and 3 bases at J, with 9 bases between. CDR3 in amino acids: CATKWGHTGELFF. In DNA, the CDR3 is TGTGCCACCAAGTGGGGTCACACCGGGGAGCTGTTTTTT.

V is TRBV7-3 and J is TRBJ2-6; maybe TRBD1 (5 bases). The CDR3 extends over 15 amino acids. Looked up from germline, CDR1 is SGHTA and CDR2 is FQGTGA. Trimming cost V 5 bases and J 2 bases, with 10 bases left between them. The CDR3 loop reads CASSQGRAGANVLTF. CDR3 sequence (DNA): TGTGCCAGCAGCCAAGGCAGGGCTGGGGCCAACGTCCTGACTTTC.